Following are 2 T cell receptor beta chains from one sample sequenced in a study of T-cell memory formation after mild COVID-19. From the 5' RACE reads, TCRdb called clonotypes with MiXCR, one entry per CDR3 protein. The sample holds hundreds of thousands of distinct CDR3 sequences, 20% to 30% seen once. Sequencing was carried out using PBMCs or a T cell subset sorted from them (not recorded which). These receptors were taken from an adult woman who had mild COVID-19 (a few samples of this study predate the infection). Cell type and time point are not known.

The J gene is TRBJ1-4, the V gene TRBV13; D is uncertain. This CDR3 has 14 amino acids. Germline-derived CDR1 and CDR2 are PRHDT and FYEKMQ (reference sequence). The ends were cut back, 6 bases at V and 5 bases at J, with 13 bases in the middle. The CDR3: CASRLARANEKLFF. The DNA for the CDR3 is TGTGCCAGCAGACTAGCCAGAGCGAATGAAAAACTGTTTTTT.

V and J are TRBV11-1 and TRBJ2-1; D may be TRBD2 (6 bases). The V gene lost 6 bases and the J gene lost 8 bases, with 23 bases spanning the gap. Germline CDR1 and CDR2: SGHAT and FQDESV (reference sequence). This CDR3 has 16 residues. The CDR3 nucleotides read TGTGCCAGCAGTCCCCCCGGGCTCGAGGGCGGGGATGAGCAGTTCTTC. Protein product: CASSPPGLEGGDEQFF.